This T cell receptor (beta chain) was found in a study of blood T cells in healthy people across ages. For the second PCR, which ran for roughly 7 to 11 cycles, a sample-barcoded 5' primer and a J-beta primer mix were used. Each of the cDNA molecules was tagged by a template-switch adaptor with 12 random nucleotides. TCRdb reprocessed the 5' RACE reads via MiXCR and lists one record per CDR3 protein. The sample lists 800,000 to 950,000 distinct CDR3 sequences, roughly 52% occurring once. V was trimmed by 4 bases and J by 1 base, leaving 14 bases between them. This CDR3 spans 15 amino acids. This clonotype originated in a man in his thirties or forties in good health. Sequenced input: blood. This chain uses TRBV12-3 or TRBV12-4 with TRBJ2-7; D unresolved. CDR3 amino acids: CASSSGPGVSYEQYF. DNA for the CDR3: TGTGCCAGCAGTTCTGGCCCCGGCGTGTCCTACGAGCAGTACTTC.